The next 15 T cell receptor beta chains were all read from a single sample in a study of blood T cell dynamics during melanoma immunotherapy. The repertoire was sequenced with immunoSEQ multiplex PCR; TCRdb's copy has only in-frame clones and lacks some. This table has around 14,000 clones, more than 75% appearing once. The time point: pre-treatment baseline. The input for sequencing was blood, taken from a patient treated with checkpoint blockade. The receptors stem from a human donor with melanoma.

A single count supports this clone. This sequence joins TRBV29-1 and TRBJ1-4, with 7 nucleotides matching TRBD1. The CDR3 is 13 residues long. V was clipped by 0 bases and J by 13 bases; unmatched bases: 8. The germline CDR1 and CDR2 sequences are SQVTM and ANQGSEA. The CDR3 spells CSVEETGKRGLFF. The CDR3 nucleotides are TGCAGCGTTGAAGAGACAGGGAAAAGAGGACTGTTTTTT.

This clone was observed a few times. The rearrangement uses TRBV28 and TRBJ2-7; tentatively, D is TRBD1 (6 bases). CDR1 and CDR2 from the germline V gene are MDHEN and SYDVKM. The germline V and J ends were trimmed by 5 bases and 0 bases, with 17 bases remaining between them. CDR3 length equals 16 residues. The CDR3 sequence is CASSTRTVLYSYEQYF. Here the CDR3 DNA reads TGTGCCAGCAGTACGAGGACAGTTCTCTACTCCTACGAGCAGTACTTC.

The CDR3 reads CASSPGPEGYGYTF. The CDR3 region has the DNA TGTGCCAGCAGCCCCGGGCCCGAGGGCTATGGCTACACCTTC. The chain is built from TRBV7-9 and TRBJ1-2; D is undetermined. The CDR3 spans 14 residues. The germline V gene has CDR1 SEHNR and CDR2 FQNEAQ (reference sequence). The V end was cut by 5 bases, the J end by 4 bases, with 14 bases between.

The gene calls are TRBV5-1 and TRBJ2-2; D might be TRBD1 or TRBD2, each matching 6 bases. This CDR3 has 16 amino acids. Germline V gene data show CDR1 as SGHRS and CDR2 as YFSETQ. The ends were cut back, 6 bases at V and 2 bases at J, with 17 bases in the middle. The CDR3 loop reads CASNPGAAPNTGELFF. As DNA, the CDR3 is TGCGCCAGCAACCCGGGGGCAGCACCAAACACCGGGGAGCTGTTTTTT.

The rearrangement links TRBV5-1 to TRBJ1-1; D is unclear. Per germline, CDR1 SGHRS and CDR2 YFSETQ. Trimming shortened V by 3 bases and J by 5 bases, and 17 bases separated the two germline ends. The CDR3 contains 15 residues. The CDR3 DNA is TGCGCCAGCAGCTCTCATATGAGGGAAGGTACTGAAGCTTTCTTT. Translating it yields CASSSHMREGTEAFF. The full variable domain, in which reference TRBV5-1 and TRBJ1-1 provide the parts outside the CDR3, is KAGVTQTPRYLIKTRGQQVTLSCSPISGHRSVSWYQQTPGQGLQFLFEYFSETQRNKGNFPGRFSGRQFSNSRSEMNVSTLELGDSALYLCASSSHMREGTEAFFGQGTRLTVV.

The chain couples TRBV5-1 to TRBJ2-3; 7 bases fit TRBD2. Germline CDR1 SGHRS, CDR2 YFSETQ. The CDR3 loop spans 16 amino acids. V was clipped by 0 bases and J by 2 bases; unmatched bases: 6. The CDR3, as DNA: TGCGCCAGCAGCTTGGGGGCTAGCGGCCCCACAGATACGCAGTATTTT. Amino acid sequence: CASSLGASGPTDTQYF.

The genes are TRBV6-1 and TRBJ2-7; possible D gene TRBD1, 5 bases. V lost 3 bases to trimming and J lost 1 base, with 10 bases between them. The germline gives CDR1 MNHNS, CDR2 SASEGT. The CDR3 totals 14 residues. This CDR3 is CASSDPGYSYEQYF. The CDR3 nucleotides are TGTGCCAGCAGTGACCCAGGGTATTCCTACGAGCAGTACTTC.

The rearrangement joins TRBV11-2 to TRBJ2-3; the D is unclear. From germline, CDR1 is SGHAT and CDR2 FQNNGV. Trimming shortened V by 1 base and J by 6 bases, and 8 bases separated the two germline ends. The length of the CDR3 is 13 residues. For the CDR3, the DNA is TGTGCCAGCAGCTTAGGTCGACGGGATACGCAGTATTTT. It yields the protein CASSLGRRDTQYF. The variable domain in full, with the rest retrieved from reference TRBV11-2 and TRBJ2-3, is EAGVAQSPRYKIIEKRQSVAFWCNPISGHATLYWYQQILGQGPKLLIQFQNNGVVDDSQLPKDRFSAERLKGVDSTLKIQPAKLEDSAVYLCASSLGRRDTQYFGPGTRLTVL.

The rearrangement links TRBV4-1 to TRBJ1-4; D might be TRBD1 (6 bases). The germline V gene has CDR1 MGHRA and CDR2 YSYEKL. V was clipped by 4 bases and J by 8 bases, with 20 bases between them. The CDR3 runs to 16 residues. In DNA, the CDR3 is TGCGCCAGCAGCCCGAGCGGGGCGGGGGGCTACGAAAAACTGTTTTTT. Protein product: CASSPSGAGGYEKLFF.

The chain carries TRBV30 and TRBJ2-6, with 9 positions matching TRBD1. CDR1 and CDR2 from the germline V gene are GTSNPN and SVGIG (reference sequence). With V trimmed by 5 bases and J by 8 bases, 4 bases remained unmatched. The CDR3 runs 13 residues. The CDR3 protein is CAWGQGMTNVLTF. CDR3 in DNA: TGTGCCTGGGGACAGGGGATGACCAACGTCCTGACTTTC. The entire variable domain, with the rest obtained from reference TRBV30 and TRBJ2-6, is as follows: SQTIHQWPATLVQPVGSPLSLECTVEGTSNPNLYWYRQAAGRGLQLLFYSVGIGQISSEVPQNLSASRPQDRQFILSSKKLLLSDSGFYLCAWGQGMTNVLTFGAGSRLTVL.

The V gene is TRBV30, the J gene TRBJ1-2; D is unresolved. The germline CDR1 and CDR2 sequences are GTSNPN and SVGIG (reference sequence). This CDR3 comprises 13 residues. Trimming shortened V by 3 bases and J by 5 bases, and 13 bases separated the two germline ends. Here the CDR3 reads CAWRKELRYGYTF. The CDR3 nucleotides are TGTGCCTGGAGAAAGGAGCTACGATATGGCTACACCTTC.

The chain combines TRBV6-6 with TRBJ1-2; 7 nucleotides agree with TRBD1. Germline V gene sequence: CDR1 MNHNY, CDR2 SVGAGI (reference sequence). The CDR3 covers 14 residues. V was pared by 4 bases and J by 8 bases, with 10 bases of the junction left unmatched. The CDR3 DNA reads TGTGCCAGCAGTTCTCCAAGGACAGGTCGGGGCTACACCTTC. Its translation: CASSSPRTGRGYTF.

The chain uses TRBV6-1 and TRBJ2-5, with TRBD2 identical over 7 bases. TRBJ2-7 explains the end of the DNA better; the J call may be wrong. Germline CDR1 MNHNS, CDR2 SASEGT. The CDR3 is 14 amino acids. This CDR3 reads CASSRDYYSYEQYF. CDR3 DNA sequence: TGTGCCAGCAGTCGGGACTACTATTCCTACGAGCAGTACTTC.

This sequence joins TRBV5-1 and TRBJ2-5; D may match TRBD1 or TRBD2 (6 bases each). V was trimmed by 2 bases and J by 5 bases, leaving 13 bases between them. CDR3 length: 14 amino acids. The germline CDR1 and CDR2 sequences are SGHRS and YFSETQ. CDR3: CASSLRGAGETQYF. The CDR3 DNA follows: TGCGCCAGCAGCTTAAGGGGGGCTGGGGAGACCCAGTACTTC.

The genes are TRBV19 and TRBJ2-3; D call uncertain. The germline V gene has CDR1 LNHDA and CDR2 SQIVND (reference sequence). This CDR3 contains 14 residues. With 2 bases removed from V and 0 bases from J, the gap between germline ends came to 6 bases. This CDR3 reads CASSISTSTDTQYF. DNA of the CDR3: TGTGCCAGTAGTATATCTACTAGCACAGATACGCAGTATTTT.